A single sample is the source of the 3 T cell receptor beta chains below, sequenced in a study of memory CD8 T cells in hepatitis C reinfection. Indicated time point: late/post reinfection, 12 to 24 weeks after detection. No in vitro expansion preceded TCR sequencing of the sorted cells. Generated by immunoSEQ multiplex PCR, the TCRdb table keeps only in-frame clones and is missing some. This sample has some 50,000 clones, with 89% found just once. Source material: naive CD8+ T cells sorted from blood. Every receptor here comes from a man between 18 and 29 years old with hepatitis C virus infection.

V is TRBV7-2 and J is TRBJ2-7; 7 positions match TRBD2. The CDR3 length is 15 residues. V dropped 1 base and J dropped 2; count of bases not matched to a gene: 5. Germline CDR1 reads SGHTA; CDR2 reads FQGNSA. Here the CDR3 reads CASSLEGRGAYEQYF. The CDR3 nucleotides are TGTGCCAGCAGCTTAGAGGGTCGGGGGGCCTACGAGCAGTACTTC. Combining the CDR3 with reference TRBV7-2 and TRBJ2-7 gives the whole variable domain GAGVSQSPSNKVTEKGKDVELRCDPISGHTALYWYRQSLGQGLEFLIYFQGNSAPDKSGLPSDRFSAERTGGSVSTLTIQRTQQEDSAVYLCASSLEGRGAYEQYFGPGTRLTVT.

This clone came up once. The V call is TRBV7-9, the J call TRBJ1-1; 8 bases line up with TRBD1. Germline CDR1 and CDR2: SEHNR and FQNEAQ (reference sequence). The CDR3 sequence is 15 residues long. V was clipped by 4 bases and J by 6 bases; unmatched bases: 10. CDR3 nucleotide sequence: TGTGCCAGCAGCTCTCGCGGACAGGGATTGGCTGAAGCTTTCTTT. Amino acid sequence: CASSSRGQGLAEAFF.

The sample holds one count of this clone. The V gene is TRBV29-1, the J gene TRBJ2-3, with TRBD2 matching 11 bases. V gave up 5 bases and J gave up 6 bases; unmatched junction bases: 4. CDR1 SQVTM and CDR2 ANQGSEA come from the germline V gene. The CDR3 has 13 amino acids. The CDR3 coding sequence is TGCAGCGTTCGACTAGCGGGAATGGATACGCAGTATTTT. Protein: CSVRLAGMDTQYF.